These 15 T cell receptor beta chains share one sample of origin, sequenced in a study of blood T cell repertoires in COVID-19. The data were produced by immunoSEQ multiplex PCR, yet TCRdb's version contains in-frame clones alone and is incomplete. The sample gives about 400,000 clones, more than 75% of which show up once; approximately 2.9% is in the top ten. Material for sequencing was peripheral blood. Receptors originate from a human donor in a cohort sampled during active COVID-19.

J is TRBJ2-1 and V is TRBV2; the D is unclear. The CDR3 is 14 amino acids. Germline-derived CDR1 and CDR2 are SNHLY and FYNNEI. Between the trimmed V and J ends, which lost 7 bases and 6 bases, there was a span of 16 bases. The CDR3 region has the DNA TGTGCCAGCATCTTTGCCCTAGTAACCAATGAGCAGTTCTTC. As protein: CASIFALVTNEQFF.

The chain has TRBV5-1 and TRBJ1-1, with TRBD1 matching over 10 bases. The CDR3 has 13 amino acids. Trimming removed 4 bases from V and 8 bases from J; junction bases left unmatched: 5. CDR1 is SGHRS, CDR2 YFSETQ, per germline. Written as DNA, the CDR3 is TGCGCCAGCAGCACAGGACAGGGGGGAGAAGCTTTCTTT. Its translation is CASSTGQGGEAFF. Looking up the rest from reference TRBV5-1 and TRBJ1-1 gives the full variable domain: KAGVTQTPRYLIKTRGQQVTLSCSPISGHRSVSWYQQTPGQGLQFLFEYFSETQRNKGNFPGRFSGRQFSNSRSEMNVSTLELGDSALYLCASSTGQGGEAFFGQGTRLTVV.

This clone has a single count. As DNA, the CDR3 is TGTGCCAGCAGCTTGGAGGTGGGAGCCGGGGAGCTGTTTTTT. Translated, it gives CASSLEVGAGELFF. The V call is TRBV5-6, the J call TRBJ2-2; possible D gene TRBD2, 5 bases. V lost 0 bases to trimming and J lost 6 bases, with 9 bases between them. CDR1 is SGHDT and CDR2 is YYEEEE in the germline V gene. This CDR3 region has 14 residues. Looking up the rest from reference TRBV5-6 and TRBJ2-2 gives the full variable domain: DAGVTQSPTHLIKTRGQQVTLRCSPKSGHDTVSWYQQALGQGPQFIFQYYEEEERQRGNFPDRFSGHQFPNYSSELNVNALLLGDSALYLCASSLEVGAGELFFGEGSRLTVL.

Turning to this clone: This sample also contains other DNA sequences that code for the same CDR3. The chain couples TRBV3-1 (or the pseudogene TRBV3-2) to TRBJ2-5; 9 bases agree with TRBD1. Germline CDR1 LGHDT, CDR2 YNNKEL (reference sequence). This CDR3 spans 15 amino acids. The V segment lost 1 base and the J segment 5 bases; nucleotides outside the gene matches: 5. CDR3 in amino acids: CASSQGTGVGETQYF. Written as DNA, the CDR3 is TGTGCCAGCAGCCAAGGGACAGGGGTTGGGGAGACCCAGTACTTC.

The rearrangement joins TRBV5-1 to TRBJ2-3, with TRBD1 as a possible D gene (5 bases). Per germline, CDR1 SGHRS and CDR2 YFSETQ. The length of the CDR3 is 13 residues. The ends were cut back, 7 bases at V and 4 bases at J, with 13 bases in the middle. CDR3 protein: CASGQQVADTQYF. CDR3 DNA sequence: TGCGCCAGCGGGCAACAGGTGGCAGATACGCAGTATTTT. The whole variable domain, filled in from reference TRBV5-1 and TRBJ2-3, reads KAGVTQTPRYLIKTRGQQVTLSCSPISGHRSVSWYQQTPGQGLQFLFEYFSETQRNKGNFPGRFSGRQFSNSRSEMNVSTLELGDSALYLCASGQQVADTQYFGPGTRLTVL.

The rearrangement uses TRBV4-2 and TRBJ1-2, with unresolved D. The CDR3 extends over 13 amino acids. The V gene's germline CDR1 is LGHNA and CDR2 YNFKEQ. With 0 bases removed from V and 5 bases from J, the gap between germline ends came to 7 bases. This CDR3 reads CASSQDRRYGYTF. CDR3 bases: TGTGCCAGCAGCCAAGACCGGAGGTATGGCTACACCTTC.

The chain uses TRBV27 and TRBJ1-6; D is unclear. Trimming took 6 bases from V and 7 from J, leaving 19 bases between them. CDR3 length: 16 residues. In germline, CDR1 is MNHEY, CDR2 SMNVEV (reference sequence). CDR3 sequence: CASRHLGRSVNSPLHF. The CDR3 coding sequence is TGTGCCAGCAGGCACTTAGGTAGAAGCGTCAATTCACCCCTCCACTTT.

The J gene is TRBJ2-7, the V gene TRBV3-1 (or the pseudogene TRBV3-2); D call uncertain. The length of the CDR3 is 13 residues. From germline, CDR1 is LGHDT and CDR2 YNNKEL (reference sequence). V shed 4 bases and J shed 2 bases, with 9 bases lying between them. The CDR3 reads CASSPPVAYEQYF. CDR3 coding DNA: TGTGCCAGCAGCCCCCCGGTGGCCTACGAGCAGTACTTC.

The rearrangement joins TRBV7-3 to TRBJ2-3; 8 nucleotides align to TRBD2. Germline trimming cut 8 bases from V and 3 bases from J; bases unmatched to any gene: 13. In germline, CDR1 is SGHTA, CDR2 FQGTGA. The CDR3 extends over 16 amino acids. CDR3 nucleotides: TGTGCCAGCTTAGGTTCGCAGCGGGGGTTTACAGATACGCAGTATTTT. It specifies CASLGSQRGFTDTQYF.

CDR3 region: CASSMSPGLAGGRAGNNEQFF. The CDR3, as DNA: TGTGCCAGTAGTATGTCCCCGGGACTAGCGGGAGGACGCGCTGGAAACAATGAGCAGTTCTTC. V usage is TRBV19 and J usage is TRBJ2-1; 15 positions match TRBD2. Germline values: CDR1 LNHDA, CDR2 SQIVND (reference sequence). Germline trimming cut 3 bases from V and 5 bases from J; bases unmatched to any gene: 17. This CDR3 is built from 21 residues.

This rearrangement joins TRBV19 to TRBJ1-4; no clear D gene. Looked up from germline, CDR1 is LNHDA and CDR2 is SQIVND (reference sequence). V lost 2 bases and J lost 8, with 9 bases in between. CDR3 size: 13 residues. CDR3 protein: CASSIRGSEKLFF. CDR3 in DNA: TGTGCCAGTAGTATACGGGGATCGGAAAAACTGTTTTTT.

V usage is TRBV5-8 and J usage is TRBJ2-1, with 8 bases lining up with TRBD1. The CDR3 runs to 15 residues. The V and J ends lost 4 bases and 6 bases, in that order; junction bases with no gene match: 9. CDR1 and CDR2 from the germline V gene are SGHTS and YDEGEE. The CDR3 here is CASSTGQGWVNEQFF. The DNA of the CDR3 is TGTGCCAGCAGCACCGGACAGGGCTGGGTCAATGAGCAGTTCTTC.

V usage is TRBV24-1 and J usage is TRBJ1-3; D uncertain. The length of the CDR3 is 15 residues. Looked up from germline, CDR1 is KGHDR and CDR2 is SFDVKD. The V end lost 3 bases, the J end lost 2 bases, and 10 bases lay between the germline ends. The CDR3 coding sequence is TGTGCCACCAGTGATGGCAGGTCTGCTGGAAACACCATATATTTT. It specifies CATSDGRSAGNTIYF.

The chain carries TRBV2 and TRBJ1-1, with 8 bases that match TRBD1. CDR1 is SNHLY, CDR2 FYNNEI, per germline. CDR3 length equals 15 residues. Trimming cost V 8 bases and J 4 bases; bases outside gene matches: 12. CDR3 sequence (DNA): TGTGCCAGCCGTAAAGATCCTACAGGGGGCACTGAAGCTTTCTTT. Protein: CASRKDPTGGTEAFF.

There are a few counts of this clone. The genes are TRBV7-9 and TRBJ1-2, with TRBD1 matching 8 bases. The V segment lost 5 bases and the J segment 2 bases; nucleotides outside the gene matches: 16. The CDR3 runs to 18 residues. CDR1 is SEHNR, CDR2 FQNEAQ, per germline (reference sequence). The CDR3 spells CASSTAMYRQGANYGYTF. The DNA of the CDR3 is TGTGCCAGCAGCACCGCGATGTATCGGCAGGGGGCGAACTATGGCTACACCTTC.